These 25 T cell receptor beta chains came from one sample sequenced in a study of T cell changes during pregnancy in multiple sclerosis. Assay: immunoSEQ multiplex PCR; the TCRdb copy retains only in-frame clones and omits some. The sample contains about 40,000 clones, more than 85% of which appear only once. Sequences were derived from CD8+ T cells from peripheral blood mononuclear cells, sampled before pregnancy. The receptors stem from a female donor with multiple sclerosis, enrolled in a pregnancy study.

J is TRBJ2-3 and V is TRBV9, with no clear D. V was clipped by 0 bases and J by 1 base, with 3 bases between them. The V gene's germline CDR1 is SGDLS and CDR2 YYNGEE. The CDR3 sequence is 13 residues long. CDR3 sequence reads: CASSVAGTDTQYF. Here the CDR3 DNA reads TGTGCCAGCAGCGTAGCTGGCACAGATACGCAGTATTTT.

The gene calls are TRBV15 and TRBJ2-1; D not resolved. The germline V gene encodes CDR1 LNHNV and CDR2 YYDKDF (reference sequence). The CDR3 runs 11 residues. The V gene lost 4 bases and the J gene lost 10 bases, with 8 bases spanning the gap. The CDR3 coding sequence is TGTGCCACCAGCACGGGTGGGGAGCAGTTCTTC. The encoded protein is CATSTGGEQFF.

This chain joins TRBV27 and TRBJ2-7; no definite D call. V was shortened by 6 bases and J by 0 bases, with 9 bases between the two germline ends. The CDR3 is 13 amino acids. Germline CDR1 and CDR2: MNHEY and SMNVEV (reference sequence). The CDR3 DNA follows: TGTGCCAGCAGGGGCGACCCCTCCTACGAGCAGTACTTC. Translation gives CASRGDPSYEQYF.

V is TRBV2 and J is TRBJ2-7, with D perhaps matching TRBD1 (6 bases). The germline V gene encodes CDR1 SNHLY and CDR2 FYNNEI. The V gene lost 3 bases and the J gene lost 3 bases, with 12 bases spanning the gap. There are 14 residues in the CDR3. CDR3 amino acids: CASSEATDSYEQYF. In DNA, the CDR3 is TGTGCCAGCAGTGAGGCAACGGACAGCTACGAGCAGTACTTC. The full variable domain, completed using reference TRBV2 and TRBJ2-7, is EPEVTQTPSHQVTQMGQEVILRCVPISNHLYFYWYRQILGQKVEFLVSFYNNEISEKSEIFDDQFSVERPDGSNFTLKIRSTKLEDSAMYFCASSEATDSYEQYFGPGTRLTVT.

V is TRBV2 and J is TRBJ2-5, with TRBD1 identical over 7 bases. CDR3 size: 13 residues. CDR1 SNHLY and CDR2 FYNNEI come from the germline V gene. V lost 9 bases to trimming and J lost 3 bases; unmatched junction nucleotides: 7. DNA for the CDR3: TGTGCCAGTCTGACAGGGCGGGAAGAGACCCAGTACTTC. Protein sequence: CASLTGREETQYF.

The rearrangement links TRBV28 to TRBJ1-5; 7 bases match TRBD1. The germline CDR1 and CDR2 sequences are MDHEN and SYDVKM. The CDR3 loop spans 16 amino acids. Unmatched junction bases numbered 14, after V lost 7 bases and J lost 5 bases. In DNA form, the CDR3 reads TGTGCCAGCATCTCCCCCGACAGGGAGTTTGATCAGCCCCAGCATTTT. Its translation is CASISPDREFDQPQHF.

The rearrangement links TRBV30 to TRBJ2-2; D not resolved. The V end lost 6 bases, the J end lost 1 base, and 6 bases lay between the germline ends. Germline CDR1 reads GTSNPN; CDR2 reads SVGIG (reference sequence). This CDR3 contains 12 residues. The CDR3 here is CACTENTGELFF. CDR3 nucleotides: TGTGCCTGTACAGAGAACACCGGGGAGCTGTTTTTT.

This chain links TRBV13 with TRBJ2-7, with a weak D call TRBD1 (6 bases). Germline CDR1 reads PRHDT; CDR2 reads FYEKMQ (reference sequence). Trimming took 5 bases from V and 3 from J, leaving 11 bases between them. This CDR3 has 13 amino acids. The CDR3 protein is CASSMTGFYEQYF. The CDR3 nucleotides read TGTGCCAGCAGCATGACAGGATTCTACGAGCAGTACTTC.

The V and J genes are TRBV7-9 and TRBJ2-5, with D unclear. The germline V and J ends were trimmed by 5 bases and 2 bases, with 9 bases remaining between them. This CDR3 is built from 13 residues. Germline CDR1 and CDR2: SEHNR and FQNEAQ (reference sequence). CDR3 loop: CASSIGRQETQYF. In DNA form, the CDR3 reads TGTGCCAGCAGCATAGGCAGGCAAGAGACCCAGTACTTC.

The chain has TRBV4-3 and TRBJ2-3; D is possibly TRBD1 (6 bases). Germline CDR1 reads LGHNA; CDR2 reads YSLEER. The CDR3 is 16 amino acids. V was trimmed by 0 bases and J by 2 bases, leaving 12 bases between them. The CDR3 protein is CASSQDTGHYTDTQYF. DNA for the CDR3: TGCGCCAGCAGCCAAGATACGGGACACTACACAGATACGCAGTATTTT.

This rearrangement joins TRBV9 to TRBJ2-1, with 8 bases identical to TRBD1. The V gene's germline CDR1 is SGDLS and CDR2 YYNGEE. CDR3 size: 15 residues. The V and J ends lost 1 base and 6 bases, in that order; junction bases with no gene match: 6. The CDR3, as DNA: TGTGCCAGCAGCGTACGGGACAGGATAATCAATGAGCAGTTCTTC. Protein product: CASSVRDRIINEQFF.

This chain uses TRBV6-6 with TRBJ2-1; 8 nucleotides align to TRBD2. Per germline, CDR1 MNHNY and CDR2 SVGAGI (reference sequence). The CDR3 runs to 15 residues. The V and J ends lost 6 bases and 7 bases, in that order; junction bases with no gene match: 11. CDR3 protein: CASRFLAGNGNEQFF. The CDR3 coding sequence is TGTGCCAGCAGATTTTTAGCGGGAAACGGGAATGAGCAGTTCTTC.

The chain links TRBV7-6 to TRBJ1-5, with 10 nucleotides matching TRBD1. Germline CDR1 reads SGHVS; CDR2 reads FNYEAQ. The length of the CDR3 is 16 residues. V dropped 3 bases and J dropped 4; count of bases not matched to a gene: 6. The CDR3 DNA sequence: TGTGCCAGCAGCTTGGGTCCGGGACAGGGGAATCAGCCCCAGCATTTT. It yields the protein CASSLGPGQGNQPQHF.

J is TRBJ2-7 and V is TRBV7-2; possibly TRBD1 for D (5 bases). CDR1 is SGHTA and CDR2 is FQGNSA in the germline V gene. Trimming shortened V by 1 base and J by 4 bases, and 14 bases separated the two germline ends. The CDR3 is made up of 15 amino acids. CDR3 in amino acids: CASSLESQGSYEQYF. CDR3 bases: TGTGCCAGCAGCTTAGAGTCTCAGGGAAGTTACGAGCAGTACTTC.

The V gene is TRBV9, the J gene TRBJ2-1; TRBD2 agrees at 9 bases. The germline CDR1 and CDR2 sequences are SGDLS and YYNGEE. This CDR3 is 17 amino acids long. The junction had 9 bases not matched to a gene; V was cut back by 4 bases and J by 1 base. The CDR3 nucleotides read TGTGCCAGCAGCATCTCTAGCGGGGTTAGATCCTACAATGAGCAGTTCTTC. Its translation: CASSISSGVRSYNEQFF.

This rearrangement joins TRBV6-5 to TRBJ2-7; the D gene is possibly TRBD1 (6 bases). CDR1 MNHEY and CDR2 SVGAGI come from the germline V gene. V lost 6 bases and J lost 0, with 9 bases in between. This CDR3 is built from 13 residues. The CDR3 nucleotides read TGTGCCAGCAGATCAGGGGACTCCTACGAGCAGTACTTC. It is translated as CASRSGDSYEQYF.

The gene calls are TRBV5-1 and TRBJ1-1, with 7 bases that match TRBD1. This CDR3 contains 13 residues. From germline, CDR1 is SGHRS and CDR2 YFSETQ. Losses at the gene ends were 2 bases for V and 4 bases for J; bases not matched to a gene: 2. DNA of the CDR3: TGCGCCAGCAGCTTACCAGGGGGCACTGAAGCTTTCTTT. Protein sequence: CASSLPGGTEAFF.

The V gene is TRBV6-4, the J gene TRBJ2-1; D gene ambiguous. This CDR3 has 13 residues. The V gene's germline CDR1 is MRHNA and CDR2 SNTAGT. Trimming took off 0 bases at V and 8 bases at J, with 8 bases between the two ends. The CDR3 region has the DNA TGTGCCAGCAGTGACTCGAGCTTCGATGAGCAGTTCTTC. Its translation is CASSDSSFDEQFF.

There are a few counts of this clone. J is TRBJ1-5 and V is TRBV29-1, with D perhaps TRBD1 (5 bases). Germline loops: CDR1 SQVTM, CDR2 ANQGSEA. The V end lost 0 bases, the J end lost 5 bases, and 8 bases lay between the germline ends. The CDR3 loop spans 13 amino acids. The CDR3 sequence: CSVEEGADQPQHF. The CDR3 bases are TGCAGCGTTGAAGAAGGGGCGGATCAGCCCCAGCATTTT. Full variable domain (rest looked up from reference TRBV29-1 and TRBJ1-5): SAVISQKPSRDICQRGTSLTIQCQVDSQVTMMFWYRQQPGQSLTLIATANQGSEATYESGFVIDKFPISRPNLTFSTLTVSNMSPEDSSIYLCSVEEGADQPQHFGDGTRLSIL.

The chain recombines TRBV28 with TRBJ2-3; maybe TRBD1 (5 bases). CDR1 is MDHEN, CDR2 SYDVKM, per germline. Trimming left V 2 bases short and J 2 bases short, with 11 bases between. This CDR3 has 15 amino acids. CDR3 residues: CASSLMEQVTDTQYF. The CDR3, as DNA: TGTGCCAGCAGTTTAATGGAACAGGTCACAGATACGCAGTATTTT.

This clone was observed a single time. The chain is built from TRBV2 and TRBJ2-3; 14 nucleotides agree with TRBD2. Germline V lookup: CDR1 SNHLY, CDR2 FYNNEI. The CDR3 sequence is 16 residues long. Trimming cost V 3 bases and J 3 bases; bases outside gene matches: 2. The CDR3 nucleotides are TGTGCCAGCAGTGAGGGACTAGCGGGAGTAACAGATACGCAGTATTTT. It yields the protein CASSEGLAGVTDTQYF.

The rearrangement uses TRBV6-5 and TRBJ1-6; the D is unclear. The germline V gene has CDR1 MNHEY and CDR2 SVGAGI. The CDR3 contains 14 residues. V was shortened by 5 bases and J by 7 bases, with 12 bases between the two germline ends. For the CDR3, the DNA is TGTGCCAGCAGTGAACTCCTGGAGAATTCACCCCTCCACTTT. Its translation is CASSELLENSPLHF.

This clone was seen a single time. The chain carries TRBV6-4 and TRBJ1-4; 8 bases line up with TRBD1. Germline-derived CDR1 and CDR2 are MRHNA and SNTAGT. Losses at the gene ends were 5 bases for V and 4 bases for J; bases not matched to a gene: 6. The CDR3 consists of 15 residues. The CDR3 region has the DNA TGTGCCAGCAGTTTTGGGACAGGAGATAATGAAAAACTGTTTTTT. Protein sequence: CASSFGTGDNEKLFF.

The chain couples TRBV7-9 to TRBJ1-2; maybe TRBD1 (5 bases). V was pared by 5 bases and J by 6 bases, with 16 bases between. The germline CDR1 and CDR2 sequences are SEHNR and FQNEAQ (reference sequence). The CDR3 contains 14 residues. For the CDR3, the DNA is TGTGCCAGCAGCACCGACAGACAAGTAGATGGCTACACCTTC. Protein product: CASSTDRQVDGYTF.

This rearrangement joins TRBV19 to TRBJ2-7; possibly TRBD2 for D (5 bases). CDR1 LNHDA and CDR2 SQIVND come from the germline V gene (reference sequence). V lost 5 bases to trimming and J lost 0 bases, with 8 bases between them. The CDR3 has 13 amino acids. CDR3: CASSYGGSYEQYF. CDR3 nucleotide sequence: TGTGCCAGTAGTTATGGAGGCTCCTACGAGCAGTACTTC.